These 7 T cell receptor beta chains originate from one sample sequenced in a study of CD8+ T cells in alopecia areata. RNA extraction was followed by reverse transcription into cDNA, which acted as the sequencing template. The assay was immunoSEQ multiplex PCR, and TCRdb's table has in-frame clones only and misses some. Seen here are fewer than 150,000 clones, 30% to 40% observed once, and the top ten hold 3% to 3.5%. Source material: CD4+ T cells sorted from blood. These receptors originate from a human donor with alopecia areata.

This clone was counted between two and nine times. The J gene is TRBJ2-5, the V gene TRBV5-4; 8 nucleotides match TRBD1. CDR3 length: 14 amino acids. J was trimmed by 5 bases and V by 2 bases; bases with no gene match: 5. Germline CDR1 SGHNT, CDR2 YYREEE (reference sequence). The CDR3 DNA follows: TGTGCCAGCAGCTTATCCAGGGGGCGCGAGACCCAGTACTTC. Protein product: CASSLSRGRETQYF. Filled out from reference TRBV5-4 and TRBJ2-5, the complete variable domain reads ETGVTQSPTHLIKTRGQQVTLRCSSQSGHNTVSWYQQALGQGPQFIFQYYREEENGRGNFPPRFSGLQFPNYSSELNVNALELDDSALYLCASSLSRGRETQYFGPGTRLLVL.

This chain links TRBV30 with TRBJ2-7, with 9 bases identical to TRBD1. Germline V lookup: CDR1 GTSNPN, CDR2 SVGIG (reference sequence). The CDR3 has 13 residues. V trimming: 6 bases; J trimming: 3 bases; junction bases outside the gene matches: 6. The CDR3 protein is CACDRGFGYEQYF. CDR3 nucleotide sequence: TGTGCCTGTGACAGGGGGTTCGGCTACGAGCAGTACTTC. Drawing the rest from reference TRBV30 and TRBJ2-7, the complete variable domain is SQTIHQWPATLVQPVGSPLSLECTVEGTSNPNLYWYRQAAGRGLQLLFYSVGIGQISSEVPQNLSASRPQDRQFILSSKKLLLSDSGFYLCACDRGFGYEQYFGPGTRLTVT.

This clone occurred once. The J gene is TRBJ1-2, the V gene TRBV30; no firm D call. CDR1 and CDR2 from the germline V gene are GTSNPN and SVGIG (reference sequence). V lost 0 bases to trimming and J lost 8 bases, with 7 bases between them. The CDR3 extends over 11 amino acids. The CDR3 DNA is TGTGCCTGGAGTGTAGCTGAAGGCTACACCTTC. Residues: CAWSVAEGYTF.

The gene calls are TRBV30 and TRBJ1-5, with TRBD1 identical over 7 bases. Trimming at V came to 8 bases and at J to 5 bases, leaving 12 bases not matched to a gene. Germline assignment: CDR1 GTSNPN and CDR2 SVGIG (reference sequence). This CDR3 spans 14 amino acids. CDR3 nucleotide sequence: TGTGCCAGTAGCGACAGGGCCGCCTATCAGCCCCAGCATTTT. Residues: CASSDRAAYQPQHF. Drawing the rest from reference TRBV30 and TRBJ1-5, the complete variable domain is SQTIHQWPATLVQPVGSPLSLECTVEGTSNPNLYWYRQAAGRGLQLLFYSVGIGQISSEVPQNLSASRPQDRQFILSSKKLLLSDSGFYLCASSDRAAYQPQHFGDGTRLSIL.

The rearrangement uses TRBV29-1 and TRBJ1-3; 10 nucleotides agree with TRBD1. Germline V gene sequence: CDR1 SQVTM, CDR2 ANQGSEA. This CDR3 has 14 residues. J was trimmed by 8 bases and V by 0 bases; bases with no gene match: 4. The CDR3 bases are TGCAGCGTTGAAGATCGGGACAGGGGAGACACCATATATTTT. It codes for CSVEDRDRGDTIYF. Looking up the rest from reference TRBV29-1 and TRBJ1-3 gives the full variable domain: SAVISQKPSRDICQRGTSLTIQCQVDSQVTMMFWYRQQPGQSLTLIATANQGSEATYESGFVIDKFPISRPNLTFSTLTVSNMSPEDSSIYLCSVEDRDRGDTIYFGEGSWLTVV.

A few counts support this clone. The CDR3 loop is CSVRARSNQPQHF. CDR3 in DNA: TGCAGCGTTCGTGCCAGAAGCAATCAGCCCCAGCATTTT. The chain is built from TRBV29-1 and TRBJ1-5, with D uncertain. The V and J ends lost 5 bases and 1 base respectively, with 9 bases between them. The V gene's germline CDR1 is SQVTM and CDR2 ANQGSEA. The CDR3 is 13 residues long.

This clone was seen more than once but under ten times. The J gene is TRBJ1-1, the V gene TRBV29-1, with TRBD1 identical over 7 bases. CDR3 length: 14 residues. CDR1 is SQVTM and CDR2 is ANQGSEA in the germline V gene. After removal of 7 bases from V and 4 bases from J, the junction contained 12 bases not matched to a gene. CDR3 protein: CSAVLTGSGTEAFF. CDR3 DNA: TGCAGCGCCGTCCTGACAGGGAGCGGCACTGAAGCTTTCTTT.